Listed below are T cell receptor beta chains from one sample, sequenced in a study of shared clonotypes between healthy human individuals. TCRdb's copy holds only in-frame clones and misses some; the assay was immunoSEQ multiplex PCR. The sample shows approximately 2,000,000 clones, about nine tenths of them seen only once. Sequenced: naive CD4+ T cells from PBMCs. These receptors originate from a man in his late teens or twenties in good health. Some clones in this sample may be carry-over from other donors' samples. The conserved cysteine and the conserved F or W are not part of the CDR3 here.

V gene,CDR3 protein
TRBV5-1,ASSEDRGVFTGELF
TRBV4-1,ASSQGAGGETQY
TRBV28,ASSFPTRYYGYT
TRBV5-1,ASSFGLAGSNIQY
TRBV18,ASSPASGRLDEQY
TRBV6-5,ASSLGTHSYEQY
TRBV7-2,ASSPETPVHTEAF
TRBV5-1,ASSFARGYEQY
TRBV6-5,ASRRQGLDTGELF
TRBV7-3,ASSLASGETQY
TRBV19,ASSIDHRGTGDHEQY
TRBV7-9,ASTPIGGPYGYT
TRBV29-1,SAQPGASGSLNNEQF
TRBV2,ASSALVEQF
TRBV28,ASSVLFHQGDHQPQH
TRBV19,ASSGSFGNTIY
TRBV7-9,ASSLLGGGHNEQF
TRBV5-1,ASSLGPGKDYEQY
TRBV28,ASTLGGTSLGEQF
TRBV2,ASRDGTAADTQY
TRBV7-3,ASSLRLAGRTDTQY
TRBV2,ASRVQGASYEQY